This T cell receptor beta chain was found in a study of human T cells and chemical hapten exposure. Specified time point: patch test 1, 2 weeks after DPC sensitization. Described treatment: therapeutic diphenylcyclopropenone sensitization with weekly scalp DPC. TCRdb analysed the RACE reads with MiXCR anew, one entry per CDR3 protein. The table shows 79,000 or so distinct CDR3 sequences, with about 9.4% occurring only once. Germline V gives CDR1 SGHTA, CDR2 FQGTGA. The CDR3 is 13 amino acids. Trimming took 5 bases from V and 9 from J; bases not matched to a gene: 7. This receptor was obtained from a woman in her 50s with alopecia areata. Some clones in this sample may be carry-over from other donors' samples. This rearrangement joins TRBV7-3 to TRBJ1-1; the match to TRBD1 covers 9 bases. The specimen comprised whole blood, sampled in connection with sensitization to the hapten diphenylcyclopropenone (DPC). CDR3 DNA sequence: TGTGCCAGCAGCCTCCCAGGGACAGGGAAAGCTTTCTTT. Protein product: CASSLPGTGKAFF.